The rows below give T cell receptor beta chains drawn from one sample of a study of CD8 T cells in ankylosing spondylitis. In TCRdb, the 5' RACE reads were re-called with MiXCR into one record per CDR3 protein. The table includes some 840,000 distinct CDR3 sequences, about 12% detected once. Material for sequencing was blood, either unsorted or a sorted T cell fraction (not recorded which). The receptors stem from a male donor with ankylosing spondylitis. The CDR3 runs from the conserved cysteine through the conserved F or W.

>TRBV18|TRBJ2-1
CASSHSGPEGNEQFF
>TRBV5-1|TRBJ1-1
CASSLAGWGGTEAFF
>TRBV20-1|TRBJ2-5
CSASSGGQETQYF
>TRBV4-2|TRBJ1-4
CASSQDQSGGEKLFF
>TRBV5-8|TRBJ2-5
CASTVLRTSTQYF
>TRBV2|TRBJ1-5
CASSEDGNQPQHF
>TRBV20-1|TRBJ2-5
CSAKVAETQNF
>TRBV20-1|TRBJ2-7
CSALDRLAGAYEQYF
>TRBV5-1|TRBJ1-1
CASSLTPFLNTEAFF
>TRBV4-2|TRBJ2-3
CASSQGLGPFTYTQYF
>TRBV4-3|TRBJ2-3
CASSQDRSRDTQYF
>TRBV20-1|TRBJ2-3
CSAVLADTQYF
>TRBV4-1|TRBJ1-2
CASSLGDRFLPGGGYTF
>TRBV7-9|TRBJ2-7
CASSLGAHFFDEQYF
>TRBV15|TRBJ2-3
CATIGGDRSFTDTQYF
>TRBV4-3|TRBJ1-4
CASSQGDILNEKLFF
>TRBV20-1|TRBJ2-5
CSAREPGSYQTQYF
>TRBV20-1|TRBJ2-1
CSARVSSVPYNEQFF
>TRBV20-1|TRBJ2-3
CSARAGRYTDTQYF
>TRBV20-1|TRBJ2-1
CSAGRDRGLAEQFF
>TRBV20-1|TRBJ2-5
CSAPGEAETQYF
>TRBV19|TRBJ2-1
CASSIGLGYEQFF
>TRBV7-2|TRBJ2-3
CASSSRLAADTQYF
>TRBV5-1|TRBJ2-1
CASNSGESSYNEQFF
>TRBV7-2|TRBJ2-2
CASSVDRLGTGELFF